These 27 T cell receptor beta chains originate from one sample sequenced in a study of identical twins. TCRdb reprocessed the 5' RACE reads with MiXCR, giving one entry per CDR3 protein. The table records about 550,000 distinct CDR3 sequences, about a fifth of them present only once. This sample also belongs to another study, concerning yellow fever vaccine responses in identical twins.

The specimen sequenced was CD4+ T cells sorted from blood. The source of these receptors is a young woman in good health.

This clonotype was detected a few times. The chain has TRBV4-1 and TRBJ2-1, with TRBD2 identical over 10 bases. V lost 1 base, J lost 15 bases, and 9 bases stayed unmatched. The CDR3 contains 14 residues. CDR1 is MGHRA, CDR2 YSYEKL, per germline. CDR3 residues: CASSQGASGGLLFF. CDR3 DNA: TGCGCCAGCAGCCAAGGGGCTAGCGGGGGCCTGTTGTTCTTC.

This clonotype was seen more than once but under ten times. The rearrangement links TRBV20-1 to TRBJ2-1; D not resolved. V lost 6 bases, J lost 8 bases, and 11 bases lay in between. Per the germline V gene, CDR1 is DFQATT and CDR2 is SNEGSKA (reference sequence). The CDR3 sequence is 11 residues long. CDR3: CSAHPLDEQFF. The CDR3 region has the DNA TGCAGTGCCCACCCCTTAGATGAGCAGTTCTTC.

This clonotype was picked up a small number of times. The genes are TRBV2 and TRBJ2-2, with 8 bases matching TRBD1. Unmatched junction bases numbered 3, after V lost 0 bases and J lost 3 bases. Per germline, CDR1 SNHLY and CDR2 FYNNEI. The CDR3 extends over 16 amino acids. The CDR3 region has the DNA TGTGCCAGCAGTGAAGCTTCAGGGGGCTACACCGGGGAGCTGTTTTTT. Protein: CASSEASGGYTGELFF.

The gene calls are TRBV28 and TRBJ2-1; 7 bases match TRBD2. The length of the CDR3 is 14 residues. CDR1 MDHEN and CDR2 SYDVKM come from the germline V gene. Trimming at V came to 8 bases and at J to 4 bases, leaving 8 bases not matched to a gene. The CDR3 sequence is CASVGRERYNEQFF. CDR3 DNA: TGTGCCAGCGTGGGGCGGGAGAGGTACAATGAGCAGTTCTTC.

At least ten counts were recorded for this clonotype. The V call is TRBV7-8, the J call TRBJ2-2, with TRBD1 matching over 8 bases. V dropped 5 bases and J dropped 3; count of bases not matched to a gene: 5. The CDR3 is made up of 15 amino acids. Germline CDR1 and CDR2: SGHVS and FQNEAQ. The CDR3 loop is CASSKDRVDTGELFF. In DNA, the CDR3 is TGTGCCAGCAGCAAGGACAGGGTAGACACCGGGGAGCTGTTTTTT.

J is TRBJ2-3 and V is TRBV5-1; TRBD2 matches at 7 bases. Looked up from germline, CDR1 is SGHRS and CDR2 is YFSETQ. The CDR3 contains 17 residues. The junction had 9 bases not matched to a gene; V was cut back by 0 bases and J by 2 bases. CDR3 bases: TGCGCCAGCAGCTTGGACCGGACTAGTTGGGTCACAGATACGCAGTATTTT. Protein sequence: CASSLDRTSWVTDTQYF.

The CDR3 DNA reads TGTGCCAGCAGTCACCTAGCCAGGGGAAGGTCAGAGACCCAGTACTTC. Translating it yields CASSHLARGRSETQYF. The rearrangement uses TRBV25-1 and TRBJ2-5, with a weak D call TRBD1 (6 bases). V lost 5 bases and J lost 4, with 20 bases in between. Germline values: CDR1 MGHDK, CDR2 SYGVNS. The CDR3 consists of 16 residues.

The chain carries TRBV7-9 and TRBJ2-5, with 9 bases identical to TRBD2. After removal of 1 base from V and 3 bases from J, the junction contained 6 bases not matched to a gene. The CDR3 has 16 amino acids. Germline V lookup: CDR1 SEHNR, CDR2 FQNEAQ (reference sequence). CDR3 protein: CASSLGVTSGKETQYF. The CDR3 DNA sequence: TGTGCCAGCAGCTTAGGGGTGACTAGCGGCAAAGAGACCCAGTACTTC.

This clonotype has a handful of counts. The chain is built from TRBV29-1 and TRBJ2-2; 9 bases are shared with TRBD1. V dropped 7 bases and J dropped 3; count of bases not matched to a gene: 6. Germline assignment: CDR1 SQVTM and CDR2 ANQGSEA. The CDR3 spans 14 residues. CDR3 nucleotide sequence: TGCAGCGGTCGCCGGGACAGGGACACCGGGGAGCTGTTTTTT. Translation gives CSGRRDRDTGELFF.

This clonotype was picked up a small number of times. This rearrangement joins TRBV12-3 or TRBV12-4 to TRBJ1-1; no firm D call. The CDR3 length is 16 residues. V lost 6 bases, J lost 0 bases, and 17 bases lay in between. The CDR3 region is CASSHRGRPMNTEAFF. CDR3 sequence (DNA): TGTGCCAGCAGCCACCGGGGAAGACCAATGAACACTGAAGCTTTCTTT.

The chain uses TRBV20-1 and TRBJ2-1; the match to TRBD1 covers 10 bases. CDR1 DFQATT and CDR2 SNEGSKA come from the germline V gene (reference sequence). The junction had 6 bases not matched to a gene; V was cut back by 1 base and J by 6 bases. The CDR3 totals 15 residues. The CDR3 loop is CSARGDRGLGNEQFF. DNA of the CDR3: TGCAGTGCTAGAGGGGACAGGGGACTGGGCAATGAGCAGTTCTTC.

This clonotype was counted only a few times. For the CDR3, the DNA is TGCGCCAGCAGCCTACCTGACGGCTGGGACAGGGTCTTCGCAGATACGCAGTATTTT. Residues: CASSLPDGWDRVFADTQYF. This chain uses TRBV4-1 with TRBJ2-3; 9 bases line up with TRBD1. V shed 4 bases, J shed 4 bases, and the junction held 18 bases outside the gene matches. This CDR3 is built from 19 residues. Germline CDR1 and CDR2: MGHRA and YSYEKL.

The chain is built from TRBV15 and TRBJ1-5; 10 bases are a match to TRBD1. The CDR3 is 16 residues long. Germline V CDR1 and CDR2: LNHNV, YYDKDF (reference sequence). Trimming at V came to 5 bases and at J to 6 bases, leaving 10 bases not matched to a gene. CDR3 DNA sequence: TGTGCCACCAGCGGAAGCGACAGGGGGCTGGGTCAGCCCCAGCATTTT. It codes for CATSGSDRGLGQPQHF. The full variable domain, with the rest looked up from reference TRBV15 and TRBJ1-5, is DAMVIQNPRYQVTQFGKPVTLSCSQTLNHNVMYWYQQKSSQAPKLLFHYYDKDFNNEADTPDNFQSRRPNTSFCFLDIRSPGLGDTAMYLCATSGSDRGLGQPQHFGDGTRLSIL.

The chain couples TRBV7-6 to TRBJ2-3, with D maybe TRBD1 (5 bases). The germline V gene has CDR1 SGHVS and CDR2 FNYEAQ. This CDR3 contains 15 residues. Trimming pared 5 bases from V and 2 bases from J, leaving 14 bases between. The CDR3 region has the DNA TGTGCCAGCAGCCTCGGGTCAGGGTTCACAGATACGCAGTATTTT. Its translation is CASSLGSGFTDTQYF. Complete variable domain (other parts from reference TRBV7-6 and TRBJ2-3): GAGVSQSPRYKVTKRGQDVALRCDPISGHVSLYWYRQALGQGPEFLTYFNYEAQQDKSGLPNDRFSAERPEGSISTLTIQRTEQRDSAMYRCASSLGSGFTDTQYFGPGTRLTVL.

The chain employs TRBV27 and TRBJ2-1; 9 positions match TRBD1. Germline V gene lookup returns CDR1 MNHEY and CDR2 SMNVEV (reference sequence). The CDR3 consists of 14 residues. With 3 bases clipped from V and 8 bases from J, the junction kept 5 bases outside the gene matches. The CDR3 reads CASSFNGQGHEQFF. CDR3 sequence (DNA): TGTGCCAGCAGTTTTAACGGACAGGGGCATGAGCAGTTCTTC.

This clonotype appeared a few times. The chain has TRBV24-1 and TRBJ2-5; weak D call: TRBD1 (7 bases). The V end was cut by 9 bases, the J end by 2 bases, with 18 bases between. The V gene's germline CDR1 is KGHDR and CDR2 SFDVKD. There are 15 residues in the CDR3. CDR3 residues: CATGRGVAAQETQYF. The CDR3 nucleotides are TGTGCCACCGGCAGGGGGGTTGCGGCTCAAGAGACCCAGTACTTC.

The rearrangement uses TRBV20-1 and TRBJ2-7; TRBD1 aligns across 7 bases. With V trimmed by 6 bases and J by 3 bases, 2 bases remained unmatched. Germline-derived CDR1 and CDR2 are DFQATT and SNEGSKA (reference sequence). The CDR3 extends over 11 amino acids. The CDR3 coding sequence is TGCAGTGCGGGGGACAGCTACGAGCAGTACTTC. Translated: CSAGDSYEQYF.

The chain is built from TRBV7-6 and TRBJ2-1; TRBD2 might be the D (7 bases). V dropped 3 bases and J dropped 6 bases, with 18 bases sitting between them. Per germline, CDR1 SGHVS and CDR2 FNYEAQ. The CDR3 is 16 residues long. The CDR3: CASSFGGQIYSNEQFF. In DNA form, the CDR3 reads TGTGCCAGCAGCTTCGGGGGGCAAATCTATAGCAATGAGCAGTTCTTC.

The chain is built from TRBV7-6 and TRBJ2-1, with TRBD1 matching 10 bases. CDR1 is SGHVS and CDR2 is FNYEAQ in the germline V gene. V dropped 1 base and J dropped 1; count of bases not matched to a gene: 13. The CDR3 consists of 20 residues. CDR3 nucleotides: TGTGCCAGCAGCTTAGGACATCCCGCGACAGGGGGCTTGTCCTACAATGAGCAGTTCTTC. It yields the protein CASSLGHPATGGLSYNEQFF.

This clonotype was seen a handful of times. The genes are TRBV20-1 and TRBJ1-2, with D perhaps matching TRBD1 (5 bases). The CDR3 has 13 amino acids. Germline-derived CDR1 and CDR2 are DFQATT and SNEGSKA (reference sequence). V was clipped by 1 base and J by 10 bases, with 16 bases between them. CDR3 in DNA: TGCAGTGCTAGAGGATGGACAACGGGCCACTACACCTTC. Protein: CSARGWTTGHYTF.

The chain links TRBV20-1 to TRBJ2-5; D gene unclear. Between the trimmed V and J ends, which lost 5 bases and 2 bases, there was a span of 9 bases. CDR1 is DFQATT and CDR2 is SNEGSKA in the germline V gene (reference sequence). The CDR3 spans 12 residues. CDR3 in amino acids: CSAGSQQETQYF. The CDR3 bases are TGCAGTGCTGGGTCCCAGCAAGAGACCCAGTACTTC.

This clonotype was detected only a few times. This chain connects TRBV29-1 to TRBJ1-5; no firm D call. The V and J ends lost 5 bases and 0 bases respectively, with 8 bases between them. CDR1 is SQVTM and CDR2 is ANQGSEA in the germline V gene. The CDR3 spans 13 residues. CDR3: CSVSVNSNQPQHF. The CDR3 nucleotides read TGCAGCGTTTCGGTAAATAGCAATCAGCCCCAGCATTTT.

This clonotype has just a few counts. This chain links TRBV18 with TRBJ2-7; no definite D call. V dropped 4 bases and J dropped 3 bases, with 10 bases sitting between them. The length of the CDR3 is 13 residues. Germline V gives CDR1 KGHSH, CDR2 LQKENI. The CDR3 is CASSLVSYYEQYF. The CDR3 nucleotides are TGTGCCAGCTCACTCGTCAGTTACTACGAGCAGTACTTC.

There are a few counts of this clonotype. The CDR3 sequence is CASTLATGYSGNTIYF. CDR3 in DNA: TGTGCCAGCACTCTAGCGACAGGGTACTCTGGAAACACCATATATTTT. The chain uses TRBV12-3 or TRBV12-4 and TRBJ1-3; 7 nucleotides align to TRBD1. The trim removed 7 bases at V and 0 bases at J, leaving 9 bases unmatched. This CDR3 is 16 amino acids long.

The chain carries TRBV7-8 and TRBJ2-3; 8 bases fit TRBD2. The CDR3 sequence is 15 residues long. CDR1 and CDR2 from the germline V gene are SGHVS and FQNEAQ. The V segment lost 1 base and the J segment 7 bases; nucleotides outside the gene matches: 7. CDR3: CASSLDPGLVYTQYF. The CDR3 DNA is TGTGCCAGCAGCTTAGATCCGGGACTAGTATATACGCAGTATTTT. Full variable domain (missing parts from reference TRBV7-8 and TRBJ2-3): GAGVSQSPRYKVAKRGQDVALRCDPISGHVSLFWYQQALGQGPEFLTYFQNEAQLDKSGLPSDRFFAERPEGSVSTLKIQRTQQEDSAVYLCASSLDPGLVYTQYFGPGTRLTVL.

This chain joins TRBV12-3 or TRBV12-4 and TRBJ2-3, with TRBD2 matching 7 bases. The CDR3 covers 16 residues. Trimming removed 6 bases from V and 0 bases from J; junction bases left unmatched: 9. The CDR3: CASSPFLGGSTDTQYF. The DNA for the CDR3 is TGTGCCAGCAGCCCGTTCTTGGGGGGGAGCACAGATACGCAGTATTTT.

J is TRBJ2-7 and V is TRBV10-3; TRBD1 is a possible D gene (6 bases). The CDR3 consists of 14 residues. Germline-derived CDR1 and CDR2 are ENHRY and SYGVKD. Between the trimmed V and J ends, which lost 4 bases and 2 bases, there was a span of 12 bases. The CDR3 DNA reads TGTGCCATCAGTGGGGACACGACCACCTACGAGCAGTACTTC. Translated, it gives CAISGDTTTYEQYF.